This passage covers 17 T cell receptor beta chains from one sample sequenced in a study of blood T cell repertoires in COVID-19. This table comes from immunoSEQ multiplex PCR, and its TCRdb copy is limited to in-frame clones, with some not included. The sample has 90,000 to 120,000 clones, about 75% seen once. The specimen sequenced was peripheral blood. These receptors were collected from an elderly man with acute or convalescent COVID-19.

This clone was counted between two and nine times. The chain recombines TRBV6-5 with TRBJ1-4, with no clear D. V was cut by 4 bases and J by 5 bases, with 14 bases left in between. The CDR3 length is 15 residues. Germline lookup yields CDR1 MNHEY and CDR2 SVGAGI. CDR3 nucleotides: TGTGCCAGCAGTTTGAGGACGGGGAGAAATGAAAAACTGTTTTTT. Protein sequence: CASSLRTGRNEKLFF.

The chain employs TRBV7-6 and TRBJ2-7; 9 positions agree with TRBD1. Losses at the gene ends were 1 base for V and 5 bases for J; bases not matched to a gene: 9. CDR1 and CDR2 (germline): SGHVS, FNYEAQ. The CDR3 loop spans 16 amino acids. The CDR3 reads CASSLGWGQGRHEQYF. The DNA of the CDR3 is TGTGCCAGCAGCTTAGGGTGGGGACAGGGAAGACACGAGCAGTACTTC.

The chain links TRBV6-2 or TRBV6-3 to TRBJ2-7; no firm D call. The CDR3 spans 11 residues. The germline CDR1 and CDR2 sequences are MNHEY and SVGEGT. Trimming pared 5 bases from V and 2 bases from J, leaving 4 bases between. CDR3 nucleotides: TGTGCCAGCAGTCAGACCTACGAGCAGTACTTC. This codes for CASSQTYEQYF.

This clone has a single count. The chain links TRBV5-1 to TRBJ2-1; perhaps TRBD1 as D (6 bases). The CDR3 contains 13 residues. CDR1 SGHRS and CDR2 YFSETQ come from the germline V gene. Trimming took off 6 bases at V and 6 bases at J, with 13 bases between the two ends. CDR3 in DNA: TGCGCCAGCAAGGAGGCAGGGGCCAATGAGCAGTTCTTC. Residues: CASKEAGANEQFF.

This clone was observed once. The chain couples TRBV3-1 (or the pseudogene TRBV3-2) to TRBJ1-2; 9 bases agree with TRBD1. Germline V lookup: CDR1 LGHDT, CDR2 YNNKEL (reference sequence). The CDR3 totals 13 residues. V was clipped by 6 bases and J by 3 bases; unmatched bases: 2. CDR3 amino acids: CASSRTGDYGYTF. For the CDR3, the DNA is TGTGCCAGCAGTCGGACAGGGGACTATGGCTACACCTTC.

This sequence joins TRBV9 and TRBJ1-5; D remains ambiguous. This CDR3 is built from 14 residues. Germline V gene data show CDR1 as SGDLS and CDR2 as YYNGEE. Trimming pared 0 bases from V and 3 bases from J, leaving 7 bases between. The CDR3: CASSVGGVNQPQHF. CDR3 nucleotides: TGTGCCAGCAGCGTAGGGGGAGTCAATCAGCCCCAGCATTTT. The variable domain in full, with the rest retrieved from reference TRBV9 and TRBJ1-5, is DSGVTQTPKHLITATGQRVTLRCSPRSGDLSVYWYQQSLDQGLQFLIQYYNGEERAKGNILERFSAQQFPDLHSELNLSSLELGDSALYFCASSVGGVNQPQHFGDGTRLSIL.

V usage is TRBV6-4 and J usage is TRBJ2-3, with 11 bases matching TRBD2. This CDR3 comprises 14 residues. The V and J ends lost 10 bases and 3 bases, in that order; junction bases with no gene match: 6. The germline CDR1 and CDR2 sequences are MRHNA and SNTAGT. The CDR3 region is CATSLAGATDTQYF. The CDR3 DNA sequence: TGTGCCACCTCACTAGCGGGAGCGACAGATACGCAGTATTTT.

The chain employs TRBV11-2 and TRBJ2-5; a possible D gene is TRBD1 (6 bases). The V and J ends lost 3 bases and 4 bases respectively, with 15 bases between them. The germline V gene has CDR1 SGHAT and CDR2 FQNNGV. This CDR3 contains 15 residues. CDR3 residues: CASSFNPGARETQYF. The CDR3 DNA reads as TGTGCCAGCAGCTTTAACCCAGGGGCCAGAGAGACCCAGTACTTC.

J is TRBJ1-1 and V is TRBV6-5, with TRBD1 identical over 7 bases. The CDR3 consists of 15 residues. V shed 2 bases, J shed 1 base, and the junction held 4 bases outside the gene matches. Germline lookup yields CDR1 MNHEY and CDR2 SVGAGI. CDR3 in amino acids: CASSYGRTGNTEAFF. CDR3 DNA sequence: TGTGCCAGCAGTTACGGCCGGACAGGGAACACTGAAGCTTTCTTT.

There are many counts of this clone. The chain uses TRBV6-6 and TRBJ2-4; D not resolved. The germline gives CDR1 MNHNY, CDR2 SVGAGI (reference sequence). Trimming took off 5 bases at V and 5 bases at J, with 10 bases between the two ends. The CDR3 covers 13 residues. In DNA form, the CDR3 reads TGTGCCAGCAGTATAGGAGAAGAAAACATTCAGTACTTC. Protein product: CASSIGEENIQYF.

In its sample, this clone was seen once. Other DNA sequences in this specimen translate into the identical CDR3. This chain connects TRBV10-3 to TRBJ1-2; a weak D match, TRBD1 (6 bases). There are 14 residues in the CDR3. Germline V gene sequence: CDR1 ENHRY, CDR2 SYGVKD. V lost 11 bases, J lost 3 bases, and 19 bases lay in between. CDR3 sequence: CAARTRGLDYGYTF. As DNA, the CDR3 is TGTGCCGCCAGGACCAGGGGCCTTGACTATGGCTACACCTTC.

CDR3 amino acids: CASSSPGQGLGYTF. The CDR3 DNA follows: TGTGCCAGCAGTTCACCGGGACAGGGGTTAGGCTACACCTTC. The chain recombines TRBV28 with TRBJ1-2; TRBD1 matches at 10 bases. This CDR3 contains 14 residues. Germline-derived CDR1 and CDR2 are MDHEN and SYDVKM. V gave up 4 bases and J gave up 8 bases; unmatched junction bases: 7.

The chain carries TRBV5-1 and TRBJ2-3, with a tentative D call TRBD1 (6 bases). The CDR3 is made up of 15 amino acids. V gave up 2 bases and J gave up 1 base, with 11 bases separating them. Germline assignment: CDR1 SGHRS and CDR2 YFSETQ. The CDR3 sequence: CASSFQGIGTDTQYF. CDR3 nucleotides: TGCGCCAGCAGCTTTCAGGGGATTGGCACAGATACGCAGTATTTT.

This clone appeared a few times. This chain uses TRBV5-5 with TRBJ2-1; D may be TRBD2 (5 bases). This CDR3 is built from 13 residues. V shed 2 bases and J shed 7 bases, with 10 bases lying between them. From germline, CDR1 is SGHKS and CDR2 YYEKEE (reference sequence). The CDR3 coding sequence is TGTGCCAGCAGCTTCGGGGTAGGAAATGAGCAGTTCTTC. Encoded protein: CASSFGVGNEQFF.

This CDR3 is CATSRAGVTEAFF. CDR3 nucleotide sequence: TGTGCCACCAGCAGAGCAGGGGTCACTGAAGCTTTCTTT. The chain joins TRBV15 to TRBJ1-1; a weak D match, TRBD1 (6 bases). V dropped 1 base and J dropped 4 bases, with 7 bases sitting between them. Germline V gives CDR1 LNHNV, CDR2 YYDKDF (reference sequence). The CDR3 covers 13 residues.

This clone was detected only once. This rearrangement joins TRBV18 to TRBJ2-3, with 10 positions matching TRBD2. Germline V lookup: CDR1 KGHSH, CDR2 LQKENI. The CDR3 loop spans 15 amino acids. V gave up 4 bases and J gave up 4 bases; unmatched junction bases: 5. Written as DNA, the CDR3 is TGTGCCAGCTCACGCAAGCGGGAGGGGGCAGATACGCAGTATTTT. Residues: CASSRKREGADTQYF.

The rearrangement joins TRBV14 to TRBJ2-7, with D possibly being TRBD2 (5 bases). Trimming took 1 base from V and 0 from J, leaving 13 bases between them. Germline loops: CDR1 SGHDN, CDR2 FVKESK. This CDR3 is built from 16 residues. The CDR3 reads CASSQVGVVGSYEQYF. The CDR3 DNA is TGTGCCAGCAGCCAAGTGGGAGTAGTCGGCTCCTACGAGCAGTACTTC.